The 24 T cell receptor beta chains given below trace back to one sample, sequenced in a study of early T cells in non-severe SARS-CoV-2 infection. TCRdb redid the calling of the 5' RACE reads with MiXCR, one entry per CDR3 protein. The data hold approximately 89,000 distinct CDR3 sequences, with more than 12% observed a single time. The sequenced sample was whole blood. These TCRs come from an adult who was a healthcare worker with PCR-confirmed SARS-CoV-2 infection or an uninfected control (not recorded which).

This clonotype was counted ten times or more. CDR3 sequence (DNA): TGTGCCAGCAGTTACGGGACGGACTACTACGAGCAGTACTTC. This sequence encodes CASSYGTDYYEQYF. This sequence joins TRBV6-2 or TRBV6-3 and TRBJ2-7; D possibly corresponds to TRBD2 (6 bases). The V gene's germline CDR1 is MNHEY and CDR2 SVGEGT. The V gene lost 2 bases and the J gene lost 3 bases, with 11 bases spanning the gap. The CDR3 loop spans 14 amino acids.

This chain links TRBV7-9 with TRBJ2-7; perhaps D is TRBD1 or TRBD2 (5 bases each). V was cut by 5 bases and J by 2 bases, with 10 bases left in between. The CDR3 is made up of 13 amino acids. CDR1 and CDR2 from the germline V gene are SEHNR and FQNEAQ (reference sequence). Written as DNA, the CDR3 is TGTGCCAGCAGCGCCGGGACCGCCTACGAGCAGTACTTC. Translating gives CASSAGTAYEQYF.

This clonotype has a handful of counts. V usage is TRBV5-6 and J usage is TRBJ2-7, with 8 bases aligning to TRBD1. The CDR3 totals 14 residues. The trim removed 2 bases at V and 5 bases at J, leaving 6 bases unmatched. Germline V lookup: CDR1 SGHDT, CDR2 YYEEEE. The CDR3 region has the DNA TGTGCCAGCAGCTTCTTAGGACAGGGAAACGAGCAGTACTTC. This encodes CASSFLGQGNEQYF.

This clonotype turned up a few times. DNA of the CDR3: TGTGCCAGCAGTTTCGGGGGACACGAGCAGTACTTC. It translates to CASSFGGHEQYF. The gene calls are TRBV12-3 or TRBV12-4 and TRBJ2-7, with D possibly being TRBD2 (6 bases). This CDR3 region has 12 residues. The V end lost 3 bases, the J end lost 5 bases, and 8 bases lay between the germline ends.

This clonotype appeared many times. V usage is TRBV29-1 and J usage is TRBJ1-2; TRBD1 matches at 12 bases. Germline values: CDR1 SQVTM, CDR2 ANQGSEA. The CDR3 covers 13 residues. V shed 7 bases, J shed 5 bases, and the junction held 5 bases outside the gene matches. CDR3 nucleotide sequence: TGCAGCGCGGGACAGGGGGCTAGGTATGGCTACACCTTC. It encodes CSAGQGARYGYTF.

At least ten counts were recorded for this clonotype. V and J are TRBV5-1 and TRBJ1-1; weak D call: TRBD1 (5 bases). Trimming pared 0 bases from V and 8 bases from J, leaving 11 bases between. This CDR3 spans 13 amino acids. Germline CDR1 and CDR2: SGHRS and YFSETQ. Written as DNA, the CDR3 is TGCGCCAGCAGCTTGGCCCCAGGGATCGAAGCTTTCTTT. Its translation is CASSLAPGIEAFF.

This chain joins TRBV19 and TRBJ2-2; D tentatively reads TRBD1 or TRBD2 (6 bases each). Deletions cut 6 bases from V and 0 bases from J, with 14 bases between. This CDR3 is 16 amino acids long. Germline V CDR1 and CDR2: LNHDA, SQIVND (reference sequence). This CDR3 is CASSRRGIANTGELFF. In DNA, the CDR3 is TGTGCCAGTAGCCGGAGGGGGATCGCGAACACCGGGGAGCTGTTTTTT.

The J gene is TRBJ2-6, the V gene TRBV12-5; possible D gene TRBD2, 6 bases. Between the trimmed V and J ends, which lost 2 bases and 4 bases, there was a span of 15 bases. There are 17 residues in the CDR3. Germline loops: CDR1 LGHNT, CDR2 FRNRAP. CDR3 region: CASGLPRGGSGANVLTF. The CDR3 DNA follows: TGTGCTAGTGGTTTGCCCCGAGGAGGGTCCGGGGCCAACGTCCTGACTTTC.

This clonotype was counted only a few times. The chain recombines TRBV3-1 with TRBJ2-1; 8 nucleotides match TRBD1. The CDR3 contains 12 residues. V lost 6 bases, J lost 10 bases, and 5 bases stayed unmatched. Germline loops: CDR1 LGHDT, CDR2 YNNKEL (reference sequence). The CDR3 sequence is CASRQGAGEQFF. CDR3 DNA: TGTGCCAGCAGGCAGGGGGCAGGGGAGCAGTTCTTC.

This clonotype was picked up a small number of times. The V and J genes are TRBV7-9 and TRBJ1-3; TRBD1 matches 7 bases. Germline CDR1 is SEHNR and CDR2 is FQNEAQ (reference sequence). CDR3 length: 15 amino acids. Germline trimming cut 6 bases from V and 2 bases from J; bases unmatched to any gene: 7. CDR3 nucleotide sequence: TGTGCCAGCAGACCAGGGAGGGGGCCTGGAAACACCATATATTTT. Protein sequence: CASRPGRGPGNTIYF. The full variable domain, rest sourced from reference TRBV7-9 and TRBJ1-3, is DTGVSQNPRHKITKRGQNVTFRCDPISEHNRLYWYRQTLGQGPEFLTYFQNEAQLEKSRLLSDRFSAERPKGSFSTLEIQRTEQGDSAMYLCASRPGRGPGNTIYFGEGSWLTVV.

This clonotype was observed a few times. The rearrangement uses TRBV5-3 and TRBJ2-5; TRBD2 matches at 13 bases. TRBV5-3 is placed among ORFs of uncertain function. CDR3 size: 16 residues. The V segment lost 0 bases and the J segment 2 bases; nucleotides outside the gene matches: 1. CDR3 region: CARSLGGLAGQETQYF. The CDR3 region has the DNA TGTGCCAGAAGCTTGGGGGGACTAGCGGGGCAAGAGACCCAGTACTTC.

In this sample, this clonotype turned up many times. This chain links TRBV7-6 with TRBJ2-7; no clear D gene. The V and J ends lost 1 base and 1 base respectively, with 8 bases between them. Germline assignment: CDR1 SGHVS and CDR2 FNYEAQ. This CDR3 contains 14 residues. This chain's CDR3 is CASSLELGSYEQYF. The CDR3 DNA sequence: TGTGCCAGCAGCTTAGAGCTAGGTTCCTACGAGCAGTACTTC.

V is TRBV6-5 and J is TRBJ2-2; 7 nucleotides line up with TRBD2. This CDR3 is 17 amino acids long. The ends lost 0 bases at V and 3 bases at J; junction bases unmatched: 7. Germline V gives CDR1 MNHEY, CDR2 SVGAGI. Here the CDR3 DNA reads TGTGCCAGCAGTTACTCGCCGGGGGGACTTGACACCGGGGAGCTGTTTTTT. Protein: CASSYSPGGLDTGELFF.

This clonotype showed up many times. This sequence joins TRBV30 and TRBJ1-1; D remains ambiguous. The CDR3 covers 15 residues. The V gene lost 0 bases and the J gene lost 1 base, with 12 bases spanning the gap. Germline V gene lookup returns CDR1 GTSNPN and CDR2 SVGIG (reference sequence). The DNA for the CDR3 is TGTGCCTGGAGTGTGTCTAGGGCCCCGAACACTGAAGCTTTCTTT. It is translated as CAWSVSRAPNTEAFF.

This clonotype was seen many times. The rearrangement uses TRBV11-3 and TRBJ1-3, with 7 bases fitting TRBD1. V lost 1 base, J lost 2 bases, and 5 bases stayed unmatched. CDR1 is SGHNT and CDR2 is YENEEA in the germline V gene. The CDR3 runs 16 residues. CDR3 DNA: TGTGCCAGCAGCTTAGGTTTCGACAGGGCTGGAAACACCATATATTTT. Translated, it gives CASSLGFDRAGNTIYF.

This clonotype appeared a few times. This sequence joins TRBV5-5 and TRBJ2-5; TRBD2 aligns across 14 bases. The V gene end was trimmed by 2 bases and the J gene end by 6 bases; junction bases not matched to a gene: 3. The CDR3 totals 15 residues. Germline V CDR1 and CDR2: SGHKS, YYEKEE (reference sequence). The CDR3 bases are TGTGCCAGCAGCTTCGGGACTAGCGGGGGACAGACCCAGTACTTC. It specifies CASSFGTSGGQTQYF.

This chain uses TRBV6-6 with TRBJ1-2; D unclear. Trimming took 3 bases from V and 1 from J, leaving 9 bases between them. The CDR3 extends over 14 amino acids. Germline assignment: CDR1 MNHNY and CDR2 SVGAGI (reference sequence). CDR3 DNA: TGTGCCAGCAGTTATAACCAGGATAACTATGGCTACACCTTC. The encoded protein is CASSYNQDNYGYTF.

This chain connects TRBV11-2 to TRBJ2-5; D may match TRBD1 or TRBD2 (6 bases each). Trimming removed 5 bases at V and 1 base at J, with 14 bases between. This CDR3 contains 15 residues. Germline assignment: CDR1 SGHAT and CDR2 FQNNGV. DNA of the CDR3: TGTGCCAGCAGCGTTCGGCCGGGGGCCCAAGAGACCCAGTACTTC. The encoded protein is CASSVRPGAQETQYF.

V is TRBV21-1 and J is TRBJ2-1; TRBD1 reflects the table's D call only, with no check against the DNA. TRBV21-1 represents a pseudogene. This CDR3 region has 21 residues. Here the CDR3 DNA reads TGTGCCAGCAGCAAGGCATCGTGTTGGACAGACGTATCAAGGGGGTACAATGAGCAGTTCTTC. Translation: CASSKASCWTDVSRGYNEQFF.

The gene calls are TRBV5-1 and TRBJ2-3, with 10 positions matching TRBD1. CDR1 is SGHRS and CDR2 is YFSETQ in the germline V gene. Trimming removed 7 bases from V and 0 bases from J; junction bases left unmatched: 5. This CDR3 has 15 amino acids. CDR3 region: CASFGTGESTDTQYF. The CDR3 bases are TGCGCCAGCTTTGGGACAGGGGAAAGCACAGATACGCAGTATTTT.

This clonotype was detected ten times or more. V and J are TRBV7-9 and TRBJ2-7; 9 bases fit TRBD1. J gave up 5 bases and V 4 bases, and 12 bases lay outside the gene matches. This CDR3 has 16 residues. CDR1 is SEHNR and CDR2 is FQNEAQ in the germline V gene (reference sequence). DNA for the CDR3: TGTGCCAGCAGCTCACTTTGGGGGGACAGGGTCGACGAGCAGTACTTC. Encoded protein: CASSSLWGDRVDEQYF.

The table lists this clonotype with many counts. The chain is built from TRBV20-1 and TRBJ2-5; 15 bases match TRBD2. The trim removed 3 bases at V and 4 bases at J, leaving 3 bases unmatched. The germline V gene has CDR1 DFQATT and CDR2 SNEGSKA (reference sequence). The CDR3 length is 15 residues. The CDR3 bases are TGCAGTGCTAGTAGGGGACTAGCGGGAGGAGAGACCCAGTACTTC. This encodes CSASRGLAGGETQYF.

V gene TRBV11-2 combines with J gene TRBJ2-1; possibly TRBD1 or TRBD2 for D (5 bases each). CDR3 length: 18 amino acids. Germline V lookup: CDR1 SGHAT, CDR2 FQNNGV. V was cut by 4 bases and J by 0 bases, with 19 bases left in between. CDR3 in amino acids: CASSSSRRDRYSYNEQFF. The DNA for the CDR3 is TGTGCCAGCAGCTCCTCCCGAAGGGACCGATACTCCTACAATGAGCAGTTCTTC.

The rearrangement joins TRBV20-1 to TRBJ2-1; 10 bases agree with TRBD2. In germline, CDR1 is DFQATT, CDR2 SNEGSKA (reference sequence). There are 15 residues in the CDR3. J lost 5 bases, V lost 5 bases, and 9 bases had no gene match. The CDR3 sequence is CSAHTGTSADNEQFF. CDR3 bases: TGCAGTGCTCACACCGGGACTAGCGCAGACAATGAGCAGTTCTTC.